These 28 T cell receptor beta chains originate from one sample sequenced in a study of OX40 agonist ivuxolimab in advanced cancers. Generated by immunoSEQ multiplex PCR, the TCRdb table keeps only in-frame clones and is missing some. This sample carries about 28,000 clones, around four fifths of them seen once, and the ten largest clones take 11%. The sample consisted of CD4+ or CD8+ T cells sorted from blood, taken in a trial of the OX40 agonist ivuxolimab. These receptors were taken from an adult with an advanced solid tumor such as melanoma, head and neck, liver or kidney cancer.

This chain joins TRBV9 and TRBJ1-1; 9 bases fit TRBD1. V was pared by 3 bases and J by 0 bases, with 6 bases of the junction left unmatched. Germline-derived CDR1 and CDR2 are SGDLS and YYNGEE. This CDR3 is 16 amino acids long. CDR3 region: CASSGTGGLMNTEAFF. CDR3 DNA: TGTGCCAGCAGCGGAACAGGGGGCCTCATGAACACTGAAGCTTTCTTT.

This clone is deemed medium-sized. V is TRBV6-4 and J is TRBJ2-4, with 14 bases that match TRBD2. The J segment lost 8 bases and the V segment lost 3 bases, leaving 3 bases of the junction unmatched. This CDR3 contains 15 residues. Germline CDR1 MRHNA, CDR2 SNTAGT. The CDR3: CASSEGTSGGDIQYF. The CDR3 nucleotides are TGTGCCAGCAGTGAGGGGACTAGCGGGGGTGACATTCAGTACTTC.

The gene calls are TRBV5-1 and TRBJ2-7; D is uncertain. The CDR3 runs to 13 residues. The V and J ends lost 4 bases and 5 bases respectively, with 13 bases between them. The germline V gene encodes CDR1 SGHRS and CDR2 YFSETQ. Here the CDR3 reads CASSPRPPDEQYF. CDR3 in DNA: TGCGCCAGCAGCCCCAGACCCCCCGACGAGCAGTACTTC.

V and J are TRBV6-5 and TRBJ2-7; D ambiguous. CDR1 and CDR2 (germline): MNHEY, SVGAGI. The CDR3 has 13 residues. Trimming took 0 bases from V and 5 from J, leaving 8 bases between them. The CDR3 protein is CASSYSMVDEQYF. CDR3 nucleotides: TGTGCCAGCAGTTACTCGATGGTGGACGAGCAGTACTTC.

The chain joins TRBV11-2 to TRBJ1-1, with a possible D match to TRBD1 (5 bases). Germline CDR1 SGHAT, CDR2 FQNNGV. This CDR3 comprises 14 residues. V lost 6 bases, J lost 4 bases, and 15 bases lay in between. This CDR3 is CASSVSGGGTEAFF. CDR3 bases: TGTGCCAGCAGTGTTTCCGGCGGGGGCACTGAAGCTTTCTTT.

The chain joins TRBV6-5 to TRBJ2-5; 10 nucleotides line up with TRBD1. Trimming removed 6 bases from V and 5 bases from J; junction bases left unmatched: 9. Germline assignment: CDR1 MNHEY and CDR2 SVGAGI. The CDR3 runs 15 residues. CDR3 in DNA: TGTGCCAGCAGCCCGACAGGGGGCGCGGAGGAGACCCAGTACTTC. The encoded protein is CASSPTGGAEETQYF.

The CDR3 region is CASSLAGWGHEQYF. CDR3 nucleotides: TGCGCCAGCAGCTTGGCTGGTTGGGGCCACGAGCAGTACTTC. The chain recombines TRBV5-1 with TRBJ2-7, with a tentative D call TRBD1 (5 bases). Germline values: CDR1 SGHRS, CDR2 YFSETQ. The length of the CDR3 is 14 residues. V was clipped by 0 bases and J by 5 bases, with 12 bases between them.

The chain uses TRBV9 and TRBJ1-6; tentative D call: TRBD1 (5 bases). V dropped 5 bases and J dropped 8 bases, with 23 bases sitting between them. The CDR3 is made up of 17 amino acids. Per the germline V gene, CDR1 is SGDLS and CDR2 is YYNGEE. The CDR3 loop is CASSANSGTISHSPLHF. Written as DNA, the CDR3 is TGTGCCAGCAGTGCTAACTCAGGGACTATATCTCATTCACCCCTCCACTTT. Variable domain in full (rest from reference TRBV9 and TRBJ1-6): DSGVTQTPKHLITATGQRVTLRCSPRSGDLSVYWYQQSLDQGLQFLIQYYNGEERAKGNILERFSAQQFPDLHSELNLSSLELGDSALYFCASSANSGTISHSPLHFGNGTRLTVT.

The CDR3, as DNA: TGTGCCAGCAGCTTAAGTGGGTATGAGCAGTTCTTC. It translates to CASSLSGYEQFF. This chain links TRBV11-1 with TRBJ2-1; unclear D gene. This CDR3 contains 12 residues. Trimming took off 2 bases at V and 8 bases at J, with 7 bases between the two ends. Germline CDR1 is SGHAT and CDR2 is FQDESV (reference sequence).

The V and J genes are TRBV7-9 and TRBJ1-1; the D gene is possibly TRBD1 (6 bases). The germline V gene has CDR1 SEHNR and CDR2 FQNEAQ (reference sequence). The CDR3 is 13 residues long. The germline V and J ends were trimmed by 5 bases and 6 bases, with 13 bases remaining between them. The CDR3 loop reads CASSGTTGSEAFF. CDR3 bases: TGTGCCAGCAGCGGGACAACAGGGTCTGAAGCTTTCTTT. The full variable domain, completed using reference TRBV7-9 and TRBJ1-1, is DTGVSQNPRHKITKRGQNVTFRCDPISEHNRLYWYRQTLGQGPEFLTYFQNEAQLEKSRLLSDRFSAERPKGSFSTLEIQRTEQGDSAMYLCASSGTTGSEAFFGQGTRLTVV.

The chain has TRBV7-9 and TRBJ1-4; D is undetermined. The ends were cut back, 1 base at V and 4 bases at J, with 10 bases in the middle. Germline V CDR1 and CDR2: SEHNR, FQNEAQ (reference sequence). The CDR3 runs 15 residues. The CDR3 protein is CASSLVEGRNEKLFF. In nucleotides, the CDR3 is TGTGCCAGCAGCTTAGTAGAGGGCCGTAATGAAAAACTGTTTTTT.

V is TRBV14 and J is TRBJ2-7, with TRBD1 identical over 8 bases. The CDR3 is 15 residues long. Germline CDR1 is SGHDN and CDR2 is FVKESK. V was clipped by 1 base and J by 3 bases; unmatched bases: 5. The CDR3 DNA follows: TGTGCCAGCAGCCAAGTCCGGGACAGGTTCTACGAGCAGTACTTC. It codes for CASSQVRDRFYEQYF.

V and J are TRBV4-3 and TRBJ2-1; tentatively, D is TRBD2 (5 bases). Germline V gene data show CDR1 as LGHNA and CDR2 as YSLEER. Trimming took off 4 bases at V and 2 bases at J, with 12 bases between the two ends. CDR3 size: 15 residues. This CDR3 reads CASSLNGVPYNEQFF. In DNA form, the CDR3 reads TGCGCCAGCAGCCTAAACGGGGTGCCCTACAATGAGCAGTTCTTC.

In DNA, the CDR3 is TGTGCCAGCAGCAGCGGGACAGGGATGGACGAGCAGTACTTC. This gives the protein CASSSGTGMDEQYF. This sequence joins TRBV5-4 and TRBJ2-7; 9 nucleotides agree with TRBD1. This CDR3 has 14 amino acids. CDR1 is SGHNT and CDR2 is YYREEE in the germline V gene (reference sequence). Germline trimming cut 4 bases from V and 5 bases from J; bases unmatched to any gene: 7.

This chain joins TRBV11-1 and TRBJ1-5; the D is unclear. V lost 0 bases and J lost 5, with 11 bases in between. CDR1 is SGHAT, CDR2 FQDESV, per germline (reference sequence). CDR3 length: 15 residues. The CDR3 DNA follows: TGTGCCAGCAGCTTAGCATCCGGGGATTATCAGCCCCAGCATTTT. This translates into CASSLASGDYQPQHF.

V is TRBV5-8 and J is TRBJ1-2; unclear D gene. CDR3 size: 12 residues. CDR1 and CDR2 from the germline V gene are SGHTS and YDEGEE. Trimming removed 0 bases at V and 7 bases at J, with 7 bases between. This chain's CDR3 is CASSLGPGGYTF. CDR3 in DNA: TGTGCCAGCAGCTTGGGCCCCGGTGGCTACACCTTC.

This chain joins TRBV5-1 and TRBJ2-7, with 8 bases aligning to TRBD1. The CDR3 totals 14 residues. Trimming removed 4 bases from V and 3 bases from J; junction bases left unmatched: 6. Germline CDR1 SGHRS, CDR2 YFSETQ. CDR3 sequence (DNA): TGCGCCAGCAGCCCCTCGGGACAGGTCTACGAGCAGTACTTC. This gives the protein CASSPSGQVYEQYF.

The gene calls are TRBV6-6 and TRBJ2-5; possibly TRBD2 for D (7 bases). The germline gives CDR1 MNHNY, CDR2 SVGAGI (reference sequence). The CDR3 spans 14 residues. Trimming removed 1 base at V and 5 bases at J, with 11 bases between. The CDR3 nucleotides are TGTGCCAGCAGTTACTTGGGGGGGCAGGAGACCCAGTACTTC. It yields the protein CASSYLGGQETQYF.

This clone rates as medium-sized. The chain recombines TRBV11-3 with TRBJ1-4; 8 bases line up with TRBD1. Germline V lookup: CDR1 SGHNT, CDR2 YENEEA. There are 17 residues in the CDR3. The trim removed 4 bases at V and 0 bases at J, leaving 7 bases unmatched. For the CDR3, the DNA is TGTGCCAGCAGCTCGGGACAGGCTTCGCCAACTAATGAAAAACTGTTTTTT. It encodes CASSSGQASPTNEKLFF.

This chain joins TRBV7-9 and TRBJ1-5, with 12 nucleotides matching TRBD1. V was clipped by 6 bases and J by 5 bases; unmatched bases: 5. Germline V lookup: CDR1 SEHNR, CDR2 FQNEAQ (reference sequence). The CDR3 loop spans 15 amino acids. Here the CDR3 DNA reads TGTGCCAGCAGTTTGGGACAGGGGGCATATCAGCCCCAGCATTTT. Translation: CASSLGQGAYQPQHF.

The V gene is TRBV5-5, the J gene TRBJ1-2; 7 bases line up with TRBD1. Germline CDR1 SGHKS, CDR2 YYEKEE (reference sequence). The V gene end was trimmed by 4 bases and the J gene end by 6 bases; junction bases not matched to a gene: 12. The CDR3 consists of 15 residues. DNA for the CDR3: TGTGCCAGCAGCCCCCAGGGGGTGATAGGGGATGGCTACACCTTC. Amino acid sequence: CASSPQGVIGDGYTF. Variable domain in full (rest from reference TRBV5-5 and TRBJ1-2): DAGVTQSPTHLIKTRGQQVTLRCSPISGHKSVSWYQQVLGQGPQFIFQYYEKEERGRGNFPDRFSARQFPNYSSELNVNALLLGDSALYLCASSPQGVIGDGYTFGSGTRLTVV.

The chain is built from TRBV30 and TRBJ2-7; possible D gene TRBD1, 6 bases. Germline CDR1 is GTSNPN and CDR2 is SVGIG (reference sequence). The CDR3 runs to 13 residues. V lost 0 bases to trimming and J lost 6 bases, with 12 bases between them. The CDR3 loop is CAWSVLVGGEQYF. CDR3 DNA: TGTGCCTGGAGTGTTTTAGTAGGGGGCGAGCAGTACTTC.

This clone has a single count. The CDR3 reads CASSPTGGNGYNEQFF. CDR3 nucleotide sequence: TGTGCCAGCAGCCCAACTGGAGGGAACGGGTACAATGAGCAGTTCTTC. V and J are TRBV11-2 and TRBJ2-1, with TRBD2 as a possible D gene (6 bases). Germline-derived CDR1 and CDR2 are SGHAT and FQNNGV. The V end lost 5 bases, the J end lost 4 bases, and 18 bases lay between the germline ends. The CDR3 covers 16 residues.

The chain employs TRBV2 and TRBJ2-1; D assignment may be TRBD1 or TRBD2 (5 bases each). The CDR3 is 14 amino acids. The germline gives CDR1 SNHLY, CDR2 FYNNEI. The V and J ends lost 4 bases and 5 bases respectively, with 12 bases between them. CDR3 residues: CASSARDQNNEQFF. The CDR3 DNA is TGTGCCAGCAGTGCTCGGGACCAAAACAATGAGCAGTTCTTC. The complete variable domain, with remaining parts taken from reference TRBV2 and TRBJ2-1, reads EPEVTQTPSHQVTQMGQEVILRCVPISNHLYFYWYRQILGQKVEFLVSFYNNEISEKSEIFDDQFSVERPDGSNFTLKIRSTKLEDSAMYFCASSARDQNNEQFFGPGTRLTVL.

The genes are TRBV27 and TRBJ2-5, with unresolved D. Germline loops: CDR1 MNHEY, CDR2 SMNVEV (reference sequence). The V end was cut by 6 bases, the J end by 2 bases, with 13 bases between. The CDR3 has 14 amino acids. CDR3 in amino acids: CASSPVVLQETQYF. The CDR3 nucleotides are TGTGCCAGCAGCCCCGTGGTGTTACAAGAGACCCAGTACTTC.

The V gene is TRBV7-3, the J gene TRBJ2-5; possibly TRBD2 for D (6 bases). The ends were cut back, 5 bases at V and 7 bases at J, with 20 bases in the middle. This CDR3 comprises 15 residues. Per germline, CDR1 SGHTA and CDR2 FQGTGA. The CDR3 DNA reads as TGTGCCAGCAGCCCCAATGGGGGTTTGGGGGGGACCCAGTACTTC. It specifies CASSPNGGLGGTQYF.

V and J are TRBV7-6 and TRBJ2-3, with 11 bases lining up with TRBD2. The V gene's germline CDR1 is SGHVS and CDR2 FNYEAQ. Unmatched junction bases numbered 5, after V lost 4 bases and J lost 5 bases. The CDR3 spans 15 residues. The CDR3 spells CASSYSGGAGDTQYF. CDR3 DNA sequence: TGTGCCAGCAGCTATAGCGGGGGGGCCGGAGATACGCAGTATTTT.

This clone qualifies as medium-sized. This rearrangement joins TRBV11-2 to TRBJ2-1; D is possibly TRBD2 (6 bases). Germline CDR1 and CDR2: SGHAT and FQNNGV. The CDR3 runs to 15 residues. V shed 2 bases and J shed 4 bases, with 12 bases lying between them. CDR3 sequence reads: CASSLMGGAYNEQFF. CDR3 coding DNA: TGTGCCAGCAGCTTAATGGGGGGAGCTTACAATGAGCAGTTCTTC.